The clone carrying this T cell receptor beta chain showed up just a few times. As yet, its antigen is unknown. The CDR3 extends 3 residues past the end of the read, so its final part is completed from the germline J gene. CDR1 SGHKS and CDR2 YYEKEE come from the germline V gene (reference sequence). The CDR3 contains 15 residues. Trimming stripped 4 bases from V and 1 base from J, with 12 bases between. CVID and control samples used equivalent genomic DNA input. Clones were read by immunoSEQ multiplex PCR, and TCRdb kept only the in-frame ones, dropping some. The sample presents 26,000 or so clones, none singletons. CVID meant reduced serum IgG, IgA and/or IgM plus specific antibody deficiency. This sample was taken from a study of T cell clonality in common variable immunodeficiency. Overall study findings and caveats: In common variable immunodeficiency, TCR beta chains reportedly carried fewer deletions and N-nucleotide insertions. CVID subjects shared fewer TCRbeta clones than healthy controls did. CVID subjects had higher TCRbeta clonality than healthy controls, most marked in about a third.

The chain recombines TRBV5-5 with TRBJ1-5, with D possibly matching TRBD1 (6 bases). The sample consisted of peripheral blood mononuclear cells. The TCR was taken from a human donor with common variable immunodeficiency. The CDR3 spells CASSPDSYSNQPQHF. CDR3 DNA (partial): TGTGCCAGCAGCCCGGACAGCTACAGCAATCAGCCC.